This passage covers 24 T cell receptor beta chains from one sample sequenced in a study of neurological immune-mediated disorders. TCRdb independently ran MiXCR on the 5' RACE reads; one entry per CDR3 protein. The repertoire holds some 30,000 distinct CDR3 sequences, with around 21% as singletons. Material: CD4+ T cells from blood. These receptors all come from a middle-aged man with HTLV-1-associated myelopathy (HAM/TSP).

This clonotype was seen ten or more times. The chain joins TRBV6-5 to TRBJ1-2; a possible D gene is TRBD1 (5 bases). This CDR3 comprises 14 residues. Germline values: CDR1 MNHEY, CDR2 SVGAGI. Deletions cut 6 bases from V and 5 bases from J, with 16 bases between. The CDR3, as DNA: TGTGCCAGCAGGCCAGACCGGGGCTTATATGGCTACACCTTC. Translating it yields CASRPDRGLYGYTF.

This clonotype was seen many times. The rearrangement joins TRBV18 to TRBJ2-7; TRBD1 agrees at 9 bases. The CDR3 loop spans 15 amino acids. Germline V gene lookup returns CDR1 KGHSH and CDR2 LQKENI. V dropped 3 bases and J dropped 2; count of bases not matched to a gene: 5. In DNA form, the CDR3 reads TGTGCCAGCTCACCTCCGGGACAGGGACCCTACGAGCAGTACTTC. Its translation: CASSPPGQGPYEQYF.

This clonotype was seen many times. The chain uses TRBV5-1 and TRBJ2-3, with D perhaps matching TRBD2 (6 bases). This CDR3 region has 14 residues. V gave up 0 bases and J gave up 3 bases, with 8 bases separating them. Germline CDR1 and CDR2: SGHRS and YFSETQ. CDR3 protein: CASSLGRGTDTQYF. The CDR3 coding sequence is TGCGCCAGCAGCTTGGGTCGGGGGACAGATACGCAGTATTTT.

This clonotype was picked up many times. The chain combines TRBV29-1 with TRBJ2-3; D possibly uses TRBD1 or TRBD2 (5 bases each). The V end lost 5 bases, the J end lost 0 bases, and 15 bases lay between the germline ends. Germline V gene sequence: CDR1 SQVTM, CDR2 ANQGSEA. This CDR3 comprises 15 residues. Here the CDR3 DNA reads TGCAGCGTTCTATGGGACCCCCGAAGCACAGATACGCAGTATTTT. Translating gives CSVLWDPRSTDTQYF.

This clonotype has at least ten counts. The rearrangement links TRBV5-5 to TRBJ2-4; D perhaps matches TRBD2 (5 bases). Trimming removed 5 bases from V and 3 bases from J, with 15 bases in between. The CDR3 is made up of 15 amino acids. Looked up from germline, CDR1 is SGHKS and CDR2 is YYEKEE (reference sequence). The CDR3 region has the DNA TGTGCCAGCAGTAATACCGAGCGGATCAAAAACATTCAGTACTTC. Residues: CASSNTERIKNIQYF.

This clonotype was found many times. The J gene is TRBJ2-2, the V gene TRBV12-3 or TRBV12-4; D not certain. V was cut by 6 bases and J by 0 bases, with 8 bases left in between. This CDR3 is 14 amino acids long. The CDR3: CASRAVANTGELFF. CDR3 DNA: TGTGCCAGCAGGGCTGTCGCGAACACCGGGGAGCTGTTTTTT.

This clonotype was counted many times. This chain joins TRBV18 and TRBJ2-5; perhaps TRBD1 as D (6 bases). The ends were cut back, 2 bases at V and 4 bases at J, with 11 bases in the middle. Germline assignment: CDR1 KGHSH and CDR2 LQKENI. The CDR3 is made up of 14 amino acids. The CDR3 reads CASSPRTAIETQYF. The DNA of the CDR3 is TGTGCCAGCTCACCAAGGACAGCTATAGAGACCCAGTACTTC.

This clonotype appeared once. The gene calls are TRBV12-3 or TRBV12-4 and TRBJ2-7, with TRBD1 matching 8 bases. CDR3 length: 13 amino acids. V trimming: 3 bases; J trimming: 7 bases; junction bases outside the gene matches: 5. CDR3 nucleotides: TGTGCCAGCAGTTTGCAGGGGGCGGGGGAGCAGTACTTC. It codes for CASSLQGAGEQYF.

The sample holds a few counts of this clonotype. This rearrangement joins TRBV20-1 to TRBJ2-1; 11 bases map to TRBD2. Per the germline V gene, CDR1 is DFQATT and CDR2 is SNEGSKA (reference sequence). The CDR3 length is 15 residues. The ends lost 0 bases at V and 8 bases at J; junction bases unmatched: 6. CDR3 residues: CSARDSSGGPDEQFF. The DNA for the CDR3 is TGCAGTGCTAGAGATTCTAGCGGGGGGCCCGATGAGCAGTTCTTC.

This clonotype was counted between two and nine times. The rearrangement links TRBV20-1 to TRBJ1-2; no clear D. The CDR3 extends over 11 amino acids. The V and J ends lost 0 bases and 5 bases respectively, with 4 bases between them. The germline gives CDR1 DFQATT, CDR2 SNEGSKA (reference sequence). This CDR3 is CSARDSYGYTF. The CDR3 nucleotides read TGCAGTGCTAGAGATTCTTATGGCTACACCTTC.

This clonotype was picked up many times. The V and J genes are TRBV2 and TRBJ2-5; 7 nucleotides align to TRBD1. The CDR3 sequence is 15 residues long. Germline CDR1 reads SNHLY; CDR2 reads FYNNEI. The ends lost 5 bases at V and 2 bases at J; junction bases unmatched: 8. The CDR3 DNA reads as TGTGCCAGCAGTTATAACAGGGGAACGCAAGAGACCCAGTACTTC. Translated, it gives CASSYNRGTQETQYF.

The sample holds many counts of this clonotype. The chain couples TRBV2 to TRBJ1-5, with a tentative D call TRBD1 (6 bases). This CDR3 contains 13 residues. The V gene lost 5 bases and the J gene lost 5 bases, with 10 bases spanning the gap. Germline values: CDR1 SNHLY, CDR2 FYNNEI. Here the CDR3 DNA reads TGTGCCAGCAGTCAGGGGATAGATCAGCCCCAGCATTTT. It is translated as CASSQGIDQPQHF. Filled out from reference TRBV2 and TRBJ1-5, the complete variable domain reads EPEVTQTPSHQVTQMGQEVILRCVPISNHLYFYWYRQILGQKVEFLVSFYNNEISEKSEIFDDQFSVERPDGSNFTLKIRSTKLEDSAMYFCASSQGIDQPQHFGDGTRLSIL.

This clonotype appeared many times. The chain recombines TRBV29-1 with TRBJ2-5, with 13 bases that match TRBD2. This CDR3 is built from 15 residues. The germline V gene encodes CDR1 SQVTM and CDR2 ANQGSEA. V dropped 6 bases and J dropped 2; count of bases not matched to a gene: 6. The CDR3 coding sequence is TGCAGCGTCGGACTAGCGGGGGTCCCGCAAGAGACCCAGTACTTC. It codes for CSVGLAGVPQETQYF. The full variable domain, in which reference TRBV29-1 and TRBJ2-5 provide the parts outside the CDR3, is SAVISQKPSRDICQRGTSLTIQCQVDSQVTMMFWYRQQPGQSLTLIATANQGSEATYESGFVIDKFPISRPNLTFSTLTVSNMSPEDSSIYLCSVGLAGVPQETQYFGPGTRLLVL.

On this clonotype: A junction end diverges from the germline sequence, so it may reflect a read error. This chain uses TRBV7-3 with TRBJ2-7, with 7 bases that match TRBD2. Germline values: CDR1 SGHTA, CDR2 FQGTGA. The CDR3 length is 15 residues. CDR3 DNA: TGTGTCAGCAGCTTATCTAGCGGAAGTTCCTACGAGCAGTACTTC. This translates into CVSSLSSGSSYEQYF.

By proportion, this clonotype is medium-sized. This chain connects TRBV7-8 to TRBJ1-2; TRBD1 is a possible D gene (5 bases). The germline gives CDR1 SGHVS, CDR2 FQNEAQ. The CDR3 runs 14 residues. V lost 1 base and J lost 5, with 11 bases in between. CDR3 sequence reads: CASSLGAGLYGYTF. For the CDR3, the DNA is TGTGCCAGCAGCTTAGGAGCAGGGCTGTATGGCTACACCTTC.

The CDR3 region is CASSPSTAANYGYTF. The CDR3, as DNA: TGTGCCAGCAGCCCATCGACAGCAGCTAACTATGGCTACACCTTC. V gene TRBV5-5 combines with J gene TRBJ1-2; D is possibly TRBD1 (5 bases). The CDR3 loop spans 15 amino acids. Germline CDR1 reads SGHKS; CDR2 reads YYEKEE (reference sequence). Trimming pared 4 bases from V and 0 bases from J, leaving 13 bases between. Based on the CDR3 plus reference TRBV5-5 and TRBJ1-2, the full variable domain is DAGVTQSPTHLIKTRGQQVTLRCSPISGHKSVSWYQQVLGQGPQFIFQYYEKEERGRGNFPDRFSARQFPNYSSELNVNALLLGDSALYLCASSPSTAANYGYTFGSGTRLTVV.

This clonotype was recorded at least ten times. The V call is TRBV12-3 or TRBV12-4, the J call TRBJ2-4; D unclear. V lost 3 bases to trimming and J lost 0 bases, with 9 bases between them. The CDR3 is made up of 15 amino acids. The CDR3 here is CASSFLSGAKNIQYF. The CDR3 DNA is TGTGCCAGCAGTTTTTTGAGTGGAGCCAAAAACATTCAGTACTTC.

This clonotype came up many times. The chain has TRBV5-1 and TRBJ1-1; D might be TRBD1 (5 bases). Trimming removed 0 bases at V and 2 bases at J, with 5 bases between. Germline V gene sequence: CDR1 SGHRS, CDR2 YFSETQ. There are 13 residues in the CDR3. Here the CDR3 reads CASSLGGNTEAFF. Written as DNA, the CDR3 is TGCGCCAGCAGCTTGGGGGGCAACACTGAAGCTTTCTTT.

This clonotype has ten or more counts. This chain's CDR3 is CASSLGLAGVSKNIQYF. CDR3 DNA: TGTGCCAGCAGCCTTGGACTAGCGGGAGTGTCCAAAAACATTCAGTACTTC. The chain employs TRBV7-2 and TRBJ2-4; 13 nucleotides match TRBD2. J gave up 2 bases and V 5 bases, and 6 bases lay outside the gene matches. The CDR3 sequence is 17 residues long. The V gene's germline CDR1 is SGHTA and CDR2 FQGNSA.

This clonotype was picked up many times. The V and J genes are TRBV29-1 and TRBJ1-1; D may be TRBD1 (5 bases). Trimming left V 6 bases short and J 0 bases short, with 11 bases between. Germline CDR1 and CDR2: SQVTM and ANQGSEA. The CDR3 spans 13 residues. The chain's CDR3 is CSVPTALNTEAFF. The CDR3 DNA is TGCAGCGTCCCGACAGCATTGAACACTGAAGCTTTCTTT.

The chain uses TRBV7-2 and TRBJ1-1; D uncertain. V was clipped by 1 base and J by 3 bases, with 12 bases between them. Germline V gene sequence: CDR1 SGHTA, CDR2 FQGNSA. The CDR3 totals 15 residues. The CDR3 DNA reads TGTGCCAGCAGCTTAGGGGTGACCGGGGACACTGAAGCTTTCTTT. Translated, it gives CASSLGVTGDTEAFF.

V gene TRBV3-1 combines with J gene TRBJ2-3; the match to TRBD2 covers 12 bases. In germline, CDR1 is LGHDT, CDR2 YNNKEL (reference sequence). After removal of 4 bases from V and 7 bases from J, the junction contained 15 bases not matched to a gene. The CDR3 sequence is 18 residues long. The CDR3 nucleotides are TGTGCCAGCAGCCCCTATCTAGCGGGGGGGGTAGTAGGCAATACGCAGTATTTT. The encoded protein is CASSPYLAGGVVGNTQYF.

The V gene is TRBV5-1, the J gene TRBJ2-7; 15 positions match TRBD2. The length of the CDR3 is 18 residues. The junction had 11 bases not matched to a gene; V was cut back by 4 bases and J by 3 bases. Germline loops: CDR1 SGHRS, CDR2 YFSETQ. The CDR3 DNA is TGCGCCAGCAGCCGACTCGGGACTAGCGGGGGGTCCTTCTACGAGCAGTACTTC. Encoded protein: CASSRLGTSGGSFYEQYF.

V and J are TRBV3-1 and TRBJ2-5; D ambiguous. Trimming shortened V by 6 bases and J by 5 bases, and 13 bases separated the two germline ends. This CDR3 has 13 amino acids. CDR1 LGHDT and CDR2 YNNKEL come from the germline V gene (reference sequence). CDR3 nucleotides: TGTGCCAGCAGTAGAGTCACTGGGGAGACCCAGTACTTC. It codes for CASSRVTGETQYF.